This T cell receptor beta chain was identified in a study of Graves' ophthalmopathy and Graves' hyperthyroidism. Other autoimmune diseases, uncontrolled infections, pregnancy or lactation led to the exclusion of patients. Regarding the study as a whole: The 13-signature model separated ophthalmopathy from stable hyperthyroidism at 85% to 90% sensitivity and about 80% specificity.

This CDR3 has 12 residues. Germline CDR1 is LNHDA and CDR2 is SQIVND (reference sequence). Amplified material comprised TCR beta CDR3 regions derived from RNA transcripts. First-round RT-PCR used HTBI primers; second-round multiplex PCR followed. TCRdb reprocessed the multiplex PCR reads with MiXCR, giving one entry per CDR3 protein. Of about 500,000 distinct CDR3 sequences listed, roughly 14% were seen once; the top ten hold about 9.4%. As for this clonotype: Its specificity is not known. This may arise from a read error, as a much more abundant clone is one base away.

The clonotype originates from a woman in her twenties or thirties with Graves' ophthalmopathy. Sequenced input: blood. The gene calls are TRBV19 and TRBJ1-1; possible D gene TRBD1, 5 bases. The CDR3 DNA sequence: TGTGCCAGTACTGAGGGGAACACTGAATCTTTCTTT. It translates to CASTEGNTESFF.